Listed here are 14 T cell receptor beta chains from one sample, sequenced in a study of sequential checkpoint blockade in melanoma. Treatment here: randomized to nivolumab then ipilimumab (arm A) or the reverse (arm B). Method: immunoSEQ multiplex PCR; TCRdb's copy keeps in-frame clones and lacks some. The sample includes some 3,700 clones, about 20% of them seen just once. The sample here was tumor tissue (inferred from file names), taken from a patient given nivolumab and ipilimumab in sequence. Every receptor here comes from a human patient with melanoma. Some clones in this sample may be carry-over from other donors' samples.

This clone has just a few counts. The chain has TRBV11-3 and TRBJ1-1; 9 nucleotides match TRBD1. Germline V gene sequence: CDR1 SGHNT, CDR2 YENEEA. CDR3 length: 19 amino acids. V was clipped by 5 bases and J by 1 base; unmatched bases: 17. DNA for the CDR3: TGTGCCAGCAGCCGCCCACGACAGGGGGGTCGTGGGTCGAACACTGAAGCTTTCTTT. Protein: CASSRPRQGGRGSNTEAFF.

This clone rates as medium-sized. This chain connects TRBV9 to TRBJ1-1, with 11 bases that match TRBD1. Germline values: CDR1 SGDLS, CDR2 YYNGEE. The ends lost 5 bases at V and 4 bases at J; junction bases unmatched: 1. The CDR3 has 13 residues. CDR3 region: CASRGTGGTEAFF. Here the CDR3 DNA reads TGTGCCAGCAGAGGGACAGGGGGCACTGAAGCTTTCTTT.

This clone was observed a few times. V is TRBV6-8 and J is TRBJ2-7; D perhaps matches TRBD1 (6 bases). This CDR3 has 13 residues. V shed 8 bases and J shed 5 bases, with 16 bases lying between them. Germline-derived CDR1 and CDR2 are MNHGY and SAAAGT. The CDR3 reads CASYLQGSNEQYF. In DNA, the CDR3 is TGTGCCAGCTACCTACAGGGTAGCAACGAGCAGTACTTC.

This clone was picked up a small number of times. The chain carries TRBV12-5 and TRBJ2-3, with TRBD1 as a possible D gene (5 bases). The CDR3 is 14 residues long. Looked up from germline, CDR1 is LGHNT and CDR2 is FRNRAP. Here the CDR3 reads CASIVDSFTDTQYF. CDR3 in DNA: TGTGCCAGCATTGTCGACAGCTTCACAGATACGCAGTATTTT.

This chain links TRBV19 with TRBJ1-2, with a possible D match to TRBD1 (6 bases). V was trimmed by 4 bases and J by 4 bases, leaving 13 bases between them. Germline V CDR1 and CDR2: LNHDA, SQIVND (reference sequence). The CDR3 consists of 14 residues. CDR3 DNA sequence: TGTGCCAGTAGTAATCGAGACAGGATCTATGGCTACACCTTC. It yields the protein CASSNRDRIYGYTF.

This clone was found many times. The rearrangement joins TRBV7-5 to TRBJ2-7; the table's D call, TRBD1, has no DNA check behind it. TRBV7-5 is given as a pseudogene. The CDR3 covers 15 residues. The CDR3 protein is CASSLDRGSSYEQYF. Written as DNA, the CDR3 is TGTGCCAGCAGCTTAGACAGGGGCTCTTCCTACGAGCAGTACTTC.

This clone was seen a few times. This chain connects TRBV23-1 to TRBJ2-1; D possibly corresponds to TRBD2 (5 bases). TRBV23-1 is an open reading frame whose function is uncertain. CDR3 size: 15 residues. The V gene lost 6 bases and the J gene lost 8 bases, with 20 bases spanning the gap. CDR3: CASSQEGLALHEQFF. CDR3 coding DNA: TGCGCCAGCAGCCAAGAAGGTCTAGCCTTGCATGAGCAGTTCTTC.

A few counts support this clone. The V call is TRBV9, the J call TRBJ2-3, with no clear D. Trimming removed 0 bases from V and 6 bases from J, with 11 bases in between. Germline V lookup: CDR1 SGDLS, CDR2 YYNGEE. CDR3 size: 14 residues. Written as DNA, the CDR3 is TGTGCCAGCAGCGTAGGAGCCAAGACGGATACGCAGTATTTT. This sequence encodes CASSVGAKTDTQYF.

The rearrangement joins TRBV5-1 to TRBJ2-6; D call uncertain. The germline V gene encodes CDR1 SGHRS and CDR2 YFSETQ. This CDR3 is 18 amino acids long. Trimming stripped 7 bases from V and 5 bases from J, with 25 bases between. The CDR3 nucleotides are TGCGCCAGCGTTCTGAAATCCGGTTCACAAAGTCGGGCCAACGTCCTGACTTTC. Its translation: CASVLKSGSQSRANVLTF.

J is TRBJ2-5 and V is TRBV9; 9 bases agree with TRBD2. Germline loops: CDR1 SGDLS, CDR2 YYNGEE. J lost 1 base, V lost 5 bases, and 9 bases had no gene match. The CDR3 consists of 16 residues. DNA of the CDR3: TGTGCCAGCAGTGATACCGCGGGGGGGCCCCAAGAGACCCAGTACTTC. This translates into CASSDTAGGPQETQYF.

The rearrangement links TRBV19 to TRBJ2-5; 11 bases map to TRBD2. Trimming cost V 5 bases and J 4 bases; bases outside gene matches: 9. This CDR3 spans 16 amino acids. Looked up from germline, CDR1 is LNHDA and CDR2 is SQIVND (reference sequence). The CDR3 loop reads CASSLVAGGSIETQYF. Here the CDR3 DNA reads TGTGCCAGTAGTCTGGTAGCGGGGGGGTCGATAGAGACCCAGTACTTC.

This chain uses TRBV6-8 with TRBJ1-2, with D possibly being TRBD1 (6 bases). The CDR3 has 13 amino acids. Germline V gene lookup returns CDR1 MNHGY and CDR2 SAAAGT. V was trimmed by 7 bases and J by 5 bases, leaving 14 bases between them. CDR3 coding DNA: TGTGCCAGCATAGGTGGACAGAGATATGGCTACACCTTC. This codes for CASIGGQRYGYTF.

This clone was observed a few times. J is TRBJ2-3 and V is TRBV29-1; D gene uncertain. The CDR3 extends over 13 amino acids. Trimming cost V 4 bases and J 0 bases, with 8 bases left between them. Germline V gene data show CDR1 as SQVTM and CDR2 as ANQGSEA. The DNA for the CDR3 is TGCAGCGTTGTCTTCTTTAGCACAGATACGCAGTATTTT. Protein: CSVVFFSTDTQYF.

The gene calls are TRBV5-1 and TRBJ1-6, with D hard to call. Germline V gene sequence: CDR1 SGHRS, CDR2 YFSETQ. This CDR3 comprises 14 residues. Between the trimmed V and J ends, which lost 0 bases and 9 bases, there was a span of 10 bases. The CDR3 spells CASSLVSDGSPLHF. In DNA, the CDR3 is TGCGCCAGCAGCTTGGTTTCAGACGGTTCACCCCTCCACTTT.